The rows below give T cell receptor beta chains drawn from one sample of a study of blood T cell repertoires in COVID-19. The assay was immunoSEQ multiplex PCR, and TCRdb's table has in-frame clones only and misses some. Found here are 330,000 or so clones, about 90% of them singletons; the top ten hold approximately 1.8%. The sequenced material came from PBMCs or T cells enriched from blood (not recorded which). Source of these receptors: a man aged 40-49 years in a cohort exposed to, infected with or recovered from COVID-19 (not recorded which). The CDR3 runs from the conserved cysteine through the conserved F or W. Each record gives: V gene, D gene, J gene, clone size, CDR3 protein, CDR3 DNA. A D gene is named only where the DNA matches it firmly. Some rows have no size entry. The others give once, few or many, or a class for an expanded clone.

TRBV7-9	TRBD2	TRBJ2-7	.	CASSLERGGPAEQYF	TGTGCCAGCAGCTTAGAGCGCGGGGGGCCAGCCGAGCAGTACTTC
TRBV9	TRBD1	TRBJ2-1	.	CASSSPTGKVDEQFF	TGTGCCAGCAGCTCTCCGACAGGGAAGGTGGATGAGCAGTTCTTC
TRBV4-1	.	TRBJ1-5	.	CASSQEGPYSNQPQHF	TGCGCCAGCAGCCAAGAGGGGCCATATAGCAATCAGCCCCAGCATTTT
TRBV9	TRBD1	TRBJ2-2	.	CASSVLGQANTGELFF	TGTGCCAGCAGCGTACTCGGACAGGCTAACACCGGGGAGCTGTTTTTT
TRBV5-1	.	TRBJ1-2	.	CASSWIGAGYTF	TGCGCCAGCAGCTGGATTGGGGCCGGCTACACCTTC
TRBV24-1	TRBD2	TRBJ2-7	.	CATSPSGGPGEQYF	TGTGCCACCAGTCCCTCGGGAGGTCCGGGGGAGCAGTACTTC
TRBV7-9	.	TRBJ1-6	.	CASSLQGNYNSPLHF	TGTGCCAGCAGCTTACAGGGCAACTATAATTCACCCCTCCACTTT
TRBV11-2	TRBD1	TRBJ1-5	few	CASSWGQGQPQHF	TGTGCCAGCAGCTGGGGACAGGGTCAGCCCCAGCATTTT
TRBV5-1	.	TRBJ2-7	.	CASSLTGRGYEQYF	TGCGCCAGCAGCTTGACAGGAAGAGGCTACGAGCAGTACTTC
TRBV10-3	TRBD2	TRBJ2-1	once	CAISDSGGPNEQFF	TGTGCCATCAGTGATTCGGGAGGGCCAAATGAGCAGTTCTTC
TRBV7-9	.	TRBJ2-7	.	CASTATDSYDEQYF	TGTGCCAGCACTGCGACGGACAGTTACGACGAGCAGTACTTC
TRBV24-1	.	TRBJ1-5	.	CATTRGRYSNQPQHF	TGTGCCACCACTCGGGGTAGGTATAGCAATCAGCCCCAGCATTTT
TRBV6-1	TRBD1	TRBJ2-5	.	CASSEWTGEQETQYF	TGTGCCAGCAGTGAATGGACAGGGGAGCAAGAGACCCAGTACTTC
TRBV5-8	.	TRBJ1-2	.	CASVQGSYGYTF	TGTGCCAGCGTACAGGGATCCTATGGCTACACCTTC
TRBV5-6	TRBD2	TRBJ2-2	.	CASSSFSRELGGELFF	TGTGCCAGCAGCTCCTTCTCGCGGGAGTTGGGCGGGGAGCTGTTTTTT
TRBV3-1/TRBV3-2	.	TRBJ2-2	.	CASSQERATGELFF	TGTGCCAGCAGCCAAGAAAGAGCTACCGGGGAGCTGTTTTTT
TRBV6-5	.	TRBJ1-1	.	CASSYAREVTEAFF	TGTGCCAGCAGTTACGCCAGGGAGGTCACTGAAGCTTTCTTT
TRBV5-8	.	TRBJ2-1	.	CASSLSWHKSSYNEQFF	TGTGCCAGCAGCTTATCATGGCATAAATCCTCCTACAATGAGCAGTTCTTC
TRBV25-1	.	TRBJ1-4	once	CASSSPLGDEKLFF	TGTGCCAGCAGTTCGCCCCTGGGCGATGAAAAACTGTTTTTT
TRBV27	TRBD2	TRBJ2-1	once	CASSLGGNEQFF	TGTGCCAGCAGTTTGGGGGGGAATGAGCAGTTCTTC
TRBV9	.	TRBJ1-5	.	CASSVAVVQDQPQHF	TGTGCCAGCAGCGTAGCTGTCGTCCAGGATCAGCCCCAGCATTTT
TRBV7-9	.	TRBJ1-2	.	CASSLDSGGYTF	TGTGCCAGCAGCTTAGACAGCGGAGGCTACACCTTC
TRBV9	TRBD1	TRBJ1-1	.	CASSADRPNTEAFF	TGTGCCAGCAGCGCGGACAGGCCGAACACTGAAGCTTTCTTT
TRBV6-4	.	TRBJ2-3	.	CATKVTTLSDTQYF	TGTGCCACAAAAGTAACTACTCTCTCTGATACGCAGTATTTT
TRBV9	TRBD2	TRBJ2-1	few	CASSVASSGSYVSNEQFF	TGTGCCAGCAGCGTAGCGTCTAGCGGGAGTTACGTTTCCAATGAGCAGTTCTTC
TRBV19	.	TRBJ1-5	.	CASSTQHSQPQHF	TGTGCCAGTAGTACCCAGCACAGTCAGCCCCAGCATTTT